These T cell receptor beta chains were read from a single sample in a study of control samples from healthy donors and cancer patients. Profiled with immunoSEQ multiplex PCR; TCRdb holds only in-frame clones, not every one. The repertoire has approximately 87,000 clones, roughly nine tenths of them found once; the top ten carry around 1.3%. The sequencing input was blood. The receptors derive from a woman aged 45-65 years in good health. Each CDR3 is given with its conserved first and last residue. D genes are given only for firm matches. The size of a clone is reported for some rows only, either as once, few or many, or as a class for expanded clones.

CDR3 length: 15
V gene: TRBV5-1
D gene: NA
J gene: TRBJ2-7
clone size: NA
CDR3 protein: CASSLVGGYSYEQYF
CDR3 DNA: TGCGCCAGCAGCTTGGTCGGCGGGTACTCCTACGAGCAGTACTTC

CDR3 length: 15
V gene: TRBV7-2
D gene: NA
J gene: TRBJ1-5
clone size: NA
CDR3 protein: CASSLGGGGTQPQHF
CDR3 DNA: TGTGCCAGCAGCTTAGGCGGGGGGGGGACGCAGCCCCAGCATTTT

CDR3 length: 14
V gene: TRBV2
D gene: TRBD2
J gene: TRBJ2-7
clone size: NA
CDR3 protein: CASTPGLATYEQYF
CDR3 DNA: TGTGCCAGCACCCCGGGACTAGCGACCTACGAGCAGTACTTC

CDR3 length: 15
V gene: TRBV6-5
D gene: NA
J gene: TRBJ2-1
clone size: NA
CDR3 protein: CASSADSDVYNEQFF
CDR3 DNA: TGTGCCAGCAGCGCCGACTCAGATGTTTACAATGAGCAGTTCTTC

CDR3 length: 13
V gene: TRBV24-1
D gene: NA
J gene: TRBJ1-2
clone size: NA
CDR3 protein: CATQGKTDYGYTF
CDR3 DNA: TGTGCCACTCAAGGGAAGACGGACTATGGCTACACCTTC

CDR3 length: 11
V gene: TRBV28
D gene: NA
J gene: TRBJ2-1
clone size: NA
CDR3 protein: CASSLAGEQFF
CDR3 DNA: TGTGCCAGCAGTTTGGCTGGTGAGCAGTTCTTC

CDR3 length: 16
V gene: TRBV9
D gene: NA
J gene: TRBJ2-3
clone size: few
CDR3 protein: CASSPRAHSVTDTQYF
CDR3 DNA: TGTGCCAGCAGCCCGAGGGCGCATAGCGTCACAGATACGCAGTATTTT

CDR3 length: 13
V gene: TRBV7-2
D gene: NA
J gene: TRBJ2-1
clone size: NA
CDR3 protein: CASSLPRVDEQFF
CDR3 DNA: TGTGCCAGCAGCTTACCCCGTGTAGATGAGCAGTTCTTC

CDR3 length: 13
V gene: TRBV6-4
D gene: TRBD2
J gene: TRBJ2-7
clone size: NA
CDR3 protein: CASSRTSDYEQYF
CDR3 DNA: TGTGCCAGCAGCCGGACTAGCGATTACGAGCAGTACTTC

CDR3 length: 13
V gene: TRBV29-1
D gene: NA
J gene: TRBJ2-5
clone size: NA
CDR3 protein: CSVGLGSRGTQYF
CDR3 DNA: TGCAGCGTGGGGTTAGGCTCCCGGGGAACCCAGTACTTC

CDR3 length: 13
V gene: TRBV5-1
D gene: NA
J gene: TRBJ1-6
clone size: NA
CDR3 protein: CASSLGRDSPLHF
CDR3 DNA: TGCGCCAGCAGCTTGGGGCGGGATTCACCCCTCCACTTT

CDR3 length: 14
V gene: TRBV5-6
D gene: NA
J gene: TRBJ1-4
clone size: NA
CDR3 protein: CASSQERSNEKLFF
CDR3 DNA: TGTGCCAGCAGCCAGGAGAGGTCTAATGAAAAACTGTTTTTT

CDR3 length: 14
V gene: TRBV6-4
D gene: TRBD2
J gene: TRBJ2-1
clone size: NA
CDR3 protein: CASRGTSGANEQFF
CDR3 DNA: TGTGCCAGCAGGGGGACTAGCGGGGCTAATGAGCAGTTCTTC

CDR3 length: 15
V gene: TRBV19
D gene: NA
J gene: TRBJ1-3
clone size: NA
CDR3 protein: CASSRHLSDGNTIYF
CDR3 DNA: TGTGCCAGTAGTAGACACCTCTCCGATGGAAACACCATATATTTT

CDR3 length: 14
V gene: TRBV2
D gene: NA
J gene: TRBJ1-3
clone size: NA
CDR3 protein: CASSEESVGNTIYF
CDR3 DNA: TGTGCCAGCAGTGAGGAATCTGTTGGAAACACCATATATTTT

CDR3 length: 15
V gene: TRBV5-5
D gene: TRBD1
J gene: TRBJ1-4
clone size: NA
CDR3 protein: CASSPGGQDNEKLFF
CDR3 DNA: TGTGCCAGCAGCCCTGGGGGACAGGATAATGAAAAACTGTTTTTT

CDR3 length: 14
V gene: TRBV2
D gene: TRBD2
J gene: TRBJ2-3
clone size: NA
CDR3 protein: CASRLAGLTDTQYF
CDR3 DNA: TGTGCCAGCAGGTTAGCGGGACTCACAGATACGCAGTATTTT

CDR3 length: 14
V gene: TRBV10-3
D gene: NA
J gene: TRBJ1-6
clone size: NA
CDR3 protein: CAISESMGRSPLHF
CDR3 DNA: TGTGCCATCAGTGAGTCTATGGGGAGATCACCCCTCCACTTT

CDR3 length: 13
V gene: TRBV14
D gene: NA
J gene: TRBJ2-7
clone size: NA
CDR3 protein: CASSQFSAGEQYF
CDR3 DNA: TGTGCCAGCAGCCAATTCTCAGCAGGGGAGCAGTACTTC

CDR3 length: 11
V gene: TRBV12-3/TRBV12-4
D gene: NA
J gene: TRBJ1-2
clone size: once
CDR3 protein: CASSTGFGYTF
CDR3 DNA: TGTGCCAGCAGTACAGGGTTTGGCTACACCTTC

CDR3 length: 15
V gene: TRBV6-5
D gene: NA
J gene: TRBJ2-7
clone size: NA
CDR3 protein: CASSTFGGASYEQYF
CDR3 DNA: TGTGCCAGCAGTACCTTCGGGGGAGCCTCCTACGAGCAGTACTTC